This T cell receptor beta chain was sequenced for a study of CXCR3-negative and CXCR3-positive naive CD8 T cells. Germline V gene data show CDR1 as SEHNR and CDR2 as FQNEAQ (reference sequence). The CDR3 runs to 14 residues. Regarding this clonotype: Its matching antigen is unknown.

5' RACE with UMI labels generated the TRB cDNA libraries. TCRdb processed the 5' RACE reads again and assigns one entry to each CDR3 protein, with no DNA. The specimen's table records about 120,000 distinct CDR3 sequences. Regarding the study as a whole: With surface CD5 comparable between naive subsets, TCR strength was estimated using properties derived from the TRB CDR3. Diversity proved comparably high across both naive subsets and much lower in memory CD8+ cells.

This chain connects TRBV7-9 to TRBJ2-7; TCRdb's D call of TRBD1 is untestable without DNA. The source material was naive CXCR3- CD8+ T cells from blood. Stated subset: CD45RO-CCR7+CD27+CD95- naive CD8+ T cells lacking CXCR3 (TNR3-). The sequence derives from a human donor in good health. Some clones in this sample may be carry-over from other donors' samples. CDR3 loop: CASSETGTDYEQYF.